This T cell receptor beta chain was sequenced for a study of blood T cell repertoires in COVID-19. In the study overall: Italy, Spain and the United States were the sources of the convalescent and acute COVID-19 samples.

Germline V gives CDR1 MRHNA, CDR2 SNTAGT. This CDR3 comprises 18 residues. V shed 3 bases and J 0 bases; nucleotides not matched to a gene: 10. Everyone who took part was roughly 18 to 90 years old, and they came from some 23 US areas. Participant-reported clinical history was the basis for cohort assignment. Sequencing was performed with immunoSEQ multiplex PCR; in TCRdb, only in-frame clones are kept and a portion is missing. The sample has about 280,000 clones; over 75% are singletons. This clonotype was sampled from a woman in her thirties who had recovered from COVID-19. V and J are TRBV6-4 and TRBJ2-1, with TRBD2 matching 8 bases. Material: PBMCs or T cells enriched from blood (not recorded which). The CDR3 spells CASSEAAGGLSSYNEQFF. The CDR3 nucleotides read TGTGCCAGCAGTGAGGCGGCGGGGGGCTTAAGCTCCTACAATGAGCAGTTCTTC.